Described below is a single TCR beta chain sequence and its context. Per germline, CDR1 SEHNR and CDR2 FQNEAQ (reference sequence). The CDR3 loop spans 15 amino acids. Trimming at V came to 1 base and at J to 1 base, leaving 4 bases not matched to a gene. The sample comes from a study of blood T cell repertoires in COVID-19. As for the study in general: Both acute and convalescent COVID-19 samples were obtained from the United States, Italy and Spain. The cDNA or gDNA used as material had been derived from T cells, B-cell-depleted T cells, or PBMCs.

Per the study methods: Amplification with reference gene primers provided the estimates of nucleated cell counts. The data were produced by immunoSEQ multiplex PCR, yet TCRdb's version contains in-frame clones alone and is incomplete. V and J calls and clone size are copied from that table; D and trimming were computed from the DNA. Here the sample spans roughly 250,000 clones, approximately 84% being singletons. The chain couples TRBV7-9 to TRBJ2-7; the match to TRBD2 covers 7 bases. The sequencing input was peripheral blood. The source of this sequence is a woman of 80 years or more with acute or convalescent COVID-19. The CDR3 protein is CASSLERDSSYEQYF. CDR3 sequence (DNA): TGTGCCAGCAGCTTAGAGCGGGATTCTTCCTACGAGCAGTACTTC.